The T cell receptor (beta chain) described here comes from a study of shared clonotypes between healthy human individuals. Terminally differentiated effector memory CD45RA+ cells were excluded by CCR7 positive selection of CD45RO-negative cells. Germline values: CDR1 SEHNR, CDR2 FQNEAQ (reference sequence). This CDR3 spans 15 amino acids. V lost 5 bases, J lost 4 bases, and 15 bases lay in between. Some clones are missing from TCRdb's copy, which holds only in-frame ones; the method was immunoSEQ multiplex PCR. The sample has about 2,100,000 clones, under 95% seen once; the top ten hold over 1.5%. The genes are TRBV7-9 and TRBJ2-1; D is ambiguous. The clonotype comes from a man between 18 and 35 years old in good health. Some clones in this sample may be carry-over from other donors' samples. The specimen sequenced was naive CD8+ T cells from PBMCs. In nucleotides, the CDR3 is TGTGCCAGCAGCCTTAGTTTATCCCCATACAATGAGCAGTTCTTC. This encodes CASSLSLSPYNEQFF. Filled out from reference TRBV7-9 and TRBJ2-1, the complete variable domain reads DTGVSQNPRHKITKRGQNVTFRCDPISEHNRLYWYRQTLGQGPEFLTYFQNEAQLEKSRLLSDRFSAERPKGSFSTLEIQRTEQGDSAMYLCASSLSLSPYNEQFFGPGTRLTVL.